This T cell receptor (beta chain) was found in a study of cytomegalovirus exposure and HLA in healthy donors. Findings and limits, study-wide: In a later analysis, TCR beta V- and J-gene trimming showed a link to a missense DCLRE1C variant.

The CDR3 is 15 residues long. The J segment lost 7 bases and the V segment lost 2 bases, leaving 3 bases of the junction unmatched. Germline assignment: CDR1 SGHRS and CDR2 YFSETQ. As concerns this clone: Its antigen is undetermined.

PCR was performed using 60 Vbeta and 13 Jbeta primers. Only in-frame clones appear in the TCRdb table, and some are missing; sequencing was by immunoSEQ multiplex PCR. The table includes about 160,000 clones, more than 70% detected once. The sequenced sample was PBMCs. This receptor was identified in a woman aged 50 to 60 in good health and CMV-seropositive. The chain employs TRBV5-1 and TRBJ1-6, with 10 bases matching TRBD1. The CDR3 DNA sequence: TGCGCCAGCAGCTTAGGGACAGGGGTCAATTCACCCCTCCACTTT. Translated: CASSLGTGVNSPLHF.